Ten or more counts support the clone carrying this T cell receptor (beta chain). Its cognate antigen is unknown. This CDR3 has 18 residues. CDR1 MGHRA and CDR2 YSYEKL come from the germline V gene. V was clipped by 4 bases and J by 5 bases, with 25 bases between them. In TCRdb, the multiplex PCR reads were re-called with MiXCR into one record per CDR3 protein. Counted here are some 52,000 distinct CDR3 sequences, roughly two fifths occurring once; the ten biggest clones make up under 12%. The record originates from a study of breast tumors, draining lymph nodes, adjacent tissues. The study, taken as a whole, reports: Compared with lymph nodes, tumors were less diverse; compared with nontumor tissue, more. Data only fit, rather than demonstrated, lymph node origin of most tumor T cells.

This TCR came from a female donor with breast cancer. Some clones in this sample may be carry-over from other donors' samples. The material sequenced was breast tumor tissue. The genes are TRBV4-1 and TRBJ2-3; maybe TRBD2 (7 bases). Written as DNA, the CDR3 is TGCGCCAGCAGCCTCAGTTCGGCACGGGGGGCCCAGATAGATACGCAGTATTTT. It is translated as CASSLSSARGAQIDTQYF.